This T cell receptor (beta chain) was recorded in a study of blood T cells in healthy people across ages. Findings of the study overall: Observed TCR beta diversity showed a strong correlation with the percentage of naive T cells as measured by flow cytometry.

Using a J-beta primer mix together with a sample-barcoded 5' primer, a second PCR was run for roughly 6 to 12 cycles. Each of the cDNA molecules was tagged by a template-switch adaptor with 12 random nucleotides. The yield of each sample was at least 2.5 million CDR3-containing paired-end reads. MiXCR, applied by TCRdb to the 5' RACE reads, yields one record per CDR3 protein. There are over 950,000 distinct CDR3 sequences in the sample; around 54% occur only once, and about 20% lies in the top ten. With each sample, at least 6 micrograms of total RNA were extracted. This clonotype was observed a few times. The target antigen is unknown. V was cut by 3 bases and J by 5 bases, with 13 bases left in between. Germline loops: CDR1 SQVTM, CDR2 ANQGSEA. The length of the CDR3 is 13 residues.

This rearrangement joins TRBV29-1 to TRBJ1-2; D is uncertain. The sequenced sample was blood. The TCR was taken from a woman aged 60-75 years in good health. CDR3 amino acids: CSVDSPGRYGYTF. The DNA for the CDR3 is TGCAGCGTTGACTCTCCGGGGAGGTATGGCTACACCTTC.